What follows are 26 T cell receptor beta chains derived from one specimen sequenced in a study of T cells after posttransplantation cyclophosphamide. Sequenced by immunoSEQ multiplex PCR; TCRdb stores in-frame clones only, minus some. This repertoire shows more than 20,000 clones, approximately 73% found once; its top ten account for approximately 0.59%. Source material: memory CD4+ T cells sorted from PBMCs. All receptors come from a woman aged 55-70 years in good health, CMV-negative, and a related stem cell transplant donor.

The chain has TRBV9 and TRBJ1-6, with D tentatively TRBD1 (6 bases). Germline V gene lookup returns CDR1 SGDLS and CDR2 YYNGEE. CDR3 length equals 17 residues. Trimming removed 0 bases at V and 6 bases at J, with 16 bases between. CDR3 loop: CASSVGFRTERNSPLHF. DNA for the CDR3: TGTGCCAGCAGCGTAGGTTTCCGGACAGAACGTAATTCACCCCTCCACTTT.

This sequence joins TRBV10-3 and TRBJ2-7; 8 nucleotides align to TRBD2. Losses at the gene ends were 3 bases for V and 2 bases for J; bases not matched to a gene: 9. Germline-derived CDR1 and CDR2 are ENHRY and SYGVKD. The CDR3 has 16 amino acids. The CDR3 loop reads CAISDHSRGDPYEQYF. In nucleotides, the CDR3 is TGTGCCATCAGTGACCACTCGCGGGGGGACCCCTACGAGCAGTACTTC.

The chain carries TRBV18 and TRBJ2-2, with TRBD2 identical over 11 bases. Per germline, CDR1 KGHSH and CDR2 LQKENI. The V segment lost 4 bases and the J segment 0 bases; nucleotides outside the gene matches: 4. The CDR3 runs to 17 residues. The CDR3 bases are TGTGCCAGCTCACTCCTACTAGCGGGAGCGAACACCGGGGAGCTGTTTTTT. Translation: CASSLLLAGANTGELFF.

Concerning this clone itself: The same CDR3 can be traced to other DNA sequences in this sample. V and J are TRBV6-1 and TRBJ2-4, with 8 nucleotides matching TRBD2. Per germline, CDR1 MNHNS and CDR2 SASEGT. The CDR3 has 20 amino acids. V gave up 2 bases and J gave up 1 base; unmatched junction bases: 16. CDR3 bases: TGTGCCAGCAGTGAACCACTGGCGGGAGGATCTTCGGGGGCCAAAAACATTCAGTACTTC. Translated, it gives CASSEPLAGGSSGAKNIQYF.

J is TRBJ2-3 and V is TRBV7-2; 11 bases map to TRBD1. The CDR3 is made up of 15 amino acids. CDR1 SGHTA and CDR2 FQGNSA come from the germline V gene. Trimming at V came to 5 bases and at J to 4 bases, leaving 5 bases not matched to a gene. The CDR3 nucleotides read TGTGCCAGCAGCGCCTGGGGACAGGGGGCAGATACGCAGTATTTT. Translating gives CASSAWGQGADTQYF.

Written as DNA, the CDR3 is TGTGCCAGCAGCGTTCAGGTTAGCTCCTACAATGAGCAGTTCTTC. Protein product: CASSVQVSSYNEQFF. The chain has TRBV9 and TRBJ2-1; D is unresolved. Per germline, CDR1 SGDLS and CDR2 YYNGEE. Trimming removed 2 bases at V and 0 bases at J, with 9 bases between. This CDR3 region has 15 residues.

This clone was found a few times. The chain employs TRBV27 and TRBJ1-2; TRBD1 matches at 7 bases. J was trimmed by 4 bases and V by 5 bases; bases with no gene match: 7. This CDR3 contains 14 residues. CDR1 MNHEY and CDR2 SMNVEV come from the germline V gene (reference sequence). The CDR3 spells CASSPMGQTYGYTF. The CDR3 region has the DNA TGTGCCAGCAGTCCAATGGGACAGACCTATGGCTACACCTTC.

The chain couples TRBV18 to TRBJ2-3, with 9 bases aligning to TRBD2. Germline V gene sequence: CDR1 KGHSH, CDR2 LQKENI. V shed 4 bases, J shed 2 bases, and the junction held 7 bases outside the gene matches. The CDR3 runs 16 residues. The DNA for the CDR3 is TGTGCCAGCTCACTGGGACTAGCAGCTTTCACAGATACGCAGTATTTT. Its protein product is CASSLGLAAFTDTQYF.

V usage is TRBV5-1 and J usage is TRBJ2-7; D might be TRBD1 (5 bases). The CDR3 has 14 residues. In germline, CDR1 is SGHRS, CDR2 YFSETQ. The ends were cut back, 1 base at V and 3 bases at J, with 11 bases in the middle. The CDR3: CASSLWQGNYEQYF. The CDR3 coding sequence is TGCGCCAGCAGCTTGTGGCAGGGAAACTACGAGCAGTACTTC.

This chain uses TRBV7-3 with TRBJ2-1, with 9 bases lining up with TRBD1. The CDR3 covers 15 residues. The germline V gene encodes CDR1 SGHTA and CDR2 FQGTGA. Trimming at V came to 5 bases and at J to 5 bases, leaving 7 bases not matched to a gene. CDR3 nucleotide sequence: TGTGCCAGCAGCCTCGGGACAGGGAAACACAATGAGCAGTTCTTC. Translating it yields CASSLGTGKHNEQFF.

The chain has TRBV28 and TRBJ2-1; TRBD2 aligns across 11 bases. Trimming at V came to 1 base and at J to 8 bases, leaving 7 bases not matched to a gene. Germline values: CDR1 MDHEN, CDR2 SYDVKM. This CDR3 is 16 amino acids long. DNA for the CDR3: TGTGCCAGCAGTTTATTAACTAGCGGGAGTCGCGATGAGCAGTTCTTC. It yields the protein CASSLLTSGSRDEQFF.

This clone came up once. This chain connects TRBV15 to TRBJ1-1; D remains ambiguous. This CDR3 has 14 amino acids. V lost 0 bases to trimming and J lost 2 bases, with 7 bases between them. Germline V gives CDR1 LNHNV, CDR2 YYDKDF (reference sequence). The CDR3 sequence: CATSREEGNTEAFF. CDR3 in DNA: TGTGCCACCAGCAGAGAAGAGGGAAACACTGAAGCTTTCTTT.

V and J are TRBV14 and TRBJ2-5; D not resolved. Trimming shortened V by 0 bases and J by 5 bases, and 4 bases separated the two germline ends. In germline, CDR1 is SGHDN, CDR2 FVKESK. The CDR3 runs to 12 residues. CDR3 amino acids: CASSQERETQYF. CDR3 coding DNA: TGTGCCAGCAGCCAAGAACGGGAGACCCAGTACTTC.

This chain uses TRBV7-6 with TRBJ1-3; no clear D. Trimming took off 1 base at V and 4 bases at J, with 11 bases between the two ends. The CDR3 consists of 15 residues. The germline gives CDR1 SGHVS, CDR2 FNYEAQ. The CDR3 is CASSLGPGRGNTIYF. CDR3 nucleotide sequence: TGTGCCAGCAGCTTAGGCCCGGGTCGAGGAAACACCATATATTTT.

The V call is TRBV7-2, the J call TRBJ2-5; 9 bases fit TRBD1. V gave up 2 bases and J gave up 5 bases; unmatched junction bases: 9. This CDR3 comprises 16 residues. Looked up from germline, CDR1 is SGHTA and CDR2 is FQGNSA. The CDR3 here is CASSLIAGQGMETQYF. The CDR3 DNA reads as TGTGCCAGCAGCTTAATAGCTGGACAGGGGATGGAGACCCAGTACTTC.

The chain recombines TRBV15 with TRBJ2-5, with D maybe TRBD1 (6 bases). This CDR3 spans 12 amino acids. Germline V gene sequence: CDR1 LNHNV, CDR2 YYDKDF (reference sequence). V lost 3 bases and J 5 bases, leaving 7 bases between the germline ends. CDR3 amino acids: CATSRQGETQYF. As DNA, the CDR3 is TGTGCCACCAGCAGGCAGGGGGAGACCCAGTACTTC.

This clone was detected only a few times. The gene calls are TRBV6-1 and TRBJ1-4; D is possibly TRBD1 (5 bases). CDR1 is MNHNS and CDR2 is SASEGT in the germline V gene. The CDR3 sequence is 14 residues long. The V and J ends lost 7 bases and 4 bases respectively, with 13 bases between them. The CDR3 protein is CASTSGVVNEKLFF. The CDR3 region has the DNA TGTGCCAGCACTTCGGGGGTTGTTAATGAAAAACTGTTTTTT.

The rearrangement joins TRBV7-3 to TRBJ2-2; 8 bases fit TRBD2. The germline V gene encodes CDR1 SGHTA and CDR2 FQGTGA. This CDR3 is 17 amino acids long. Trimming at V came to 5 bases and at J to 1 base, leaving 9 bases not matched to a gene. CDR3 loop: CASSPTGTRRNTGELFF. The CDR3 DNA reads TGTGCCAGCAGCCCCACCGGGACTAGAAGGAACACCGGGGAGCTGTTTTTT.

This chain joins TRBV5-1 and TRBJ2-7, with 8 bases matching TRBD2. V lost 7 bases to trimming and J lost 4 bases; unmatched junction nucleotides: 10. This CDR3 contains 14 residues. The germline V gene has CDR1 SGHRS and CDR2 YFSETQ. CDR3: CASSFRSGSYEQYF. For the CDR3, the DNA is TGCGCCAGCTCGTTTAGGAGCGGGAGTTACGAGCAGTACTTC.

The chain has TRBV28 and TRBJ1-4; D is possibly TRBD1 (5 bases). Trimming took 3 bases from V and 7 from J, leaving 21 bases between them. The germline V gene encodes CDR1 MDHEN and CDR2 SYDVKM. CDR3 size: 17 residues. The CDR3 bases are TGTGCCAGCAGTTTTTTCCAGTTCGGGGGGAAGGGTGAAAAACTGTTTTTT. Translating it yields CASSFFQFGGKGEKLFF.

The chain recombines TRBV29-1 with TRBJ1-4; the D gene is possibly TRBD1 (6 bases). CDR1 SQVTM and CDR2 ANQGSEA come from the germline V gene. Trimming stripped 6 bases from V and 7 bases from J, with 15 bases between. This CDR3 contains 13 residues. The CDR3 region has the DNA TGCAGCGTCGCAGGGGCGGGGGGTGAAAAACTGTTTTTT. It translates to CSVAGAGGEKLFF.

The chain carries TRBV14 and TRBJ2-7; a possible D gene is TRBD2 (6 bases). CDR1 SGHDN and CDR2 FVKESK come from the germline V gene. The CDR3 is made up of 15 amino acids. With 0 bases removed from V and 0 bases from J, the gap between germline ends came to 9 bases. The CDR3 nucleotides are TGTGCCAGCAGCCAAGATCCCGGGAGCTCCTACGAGCAGTACTTC. Translating gives CASSQDPGSSYEQYF.

This clone was detected only a few times. The chain carries TRBV4-2 and TRBJ1-1; a possible D gene is TRBD1 (5 bases). Per germline, CDR1 LGHNA and CDR2 YNFKEQ. CDR3 length: 16 residues. V lost 4 bases and J lost 0, with 15 bases in between. The CDR3 spells CASSPSTAEVNTEAFF. The CDR3 coding sequence is TGTGCCAGCAGCCCCTCGACAGCAGAGGTGAACACTGAAGCTTTCTTT.

This clone has a handful of counts. The chain recombines TRBV7-3 with TRBJ2-1; 9 nucleotides line up with TRBD2. Germline V gene lookup returns CDR1 SGHTA and CDR2 FQGTGA. The CDR3 is made up of 18 amino acids. The trim removed 1 base at V and 4 bases at J, leaving 11 bases unmatched. This CDR3 reads CASSLISLSGRGYNEQFF. The CDR3 DNA follows: TGTGCCAGCAGCTTAATCTCTCTTAGCGGGAGAGGATACAATGAGCAGTTCTTC.

The chain is built from TRBV9 and TRBJ2-1; 10 nucleotides agree with TRBD2. The CDR3 totals 16 residues. V shed 4 bases and J 4 bases; nucleotides not matched to a gene: 8. Per germline, CDR1 SGDLS and CDR2 YYNGEE. CDR3 sequence reads: CASSPFGLAAYNEQFF. The CDR3 DNA sequence: TGTGCCAGCAGCCCGTTCGGACTAGCGGCATACAATGAGCAGTTCTTC.

This chain joins TRBV10-3 and TRBJ2-1, with D possibly TRBD2 on 5 matching bases. V was cut by 6 bases and J by 5 bases, with 8 bases left in between. CDR1 is ENHRY, CDR2 SYGVKD, per germline. This CDR3 is built from 12 residues. CDR3 sequence: CAISGNHNEQFF. The CDR3 nucleotides read TGTGCCATCAGCGGGAACCACAATGAGCAGTTCTTC.